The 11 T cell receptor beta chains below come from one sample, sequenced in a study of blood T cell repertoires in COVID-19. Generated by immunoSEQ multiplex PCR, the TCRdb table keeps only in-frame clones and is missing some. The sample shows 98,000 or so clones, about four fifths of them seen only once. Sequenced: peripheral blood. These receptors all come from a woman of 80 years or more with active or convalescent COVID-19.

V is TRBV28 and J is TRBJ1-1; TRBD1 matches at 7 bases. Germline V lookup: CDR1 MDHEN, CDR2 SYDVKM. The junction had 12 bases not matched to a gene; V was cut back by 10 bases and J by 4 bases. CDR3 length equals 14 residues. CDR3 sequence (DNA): TGTGCCACAACCGAACAGGGGACGAGCACTGAAGCTTTCTTT. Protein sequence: CATTEQGTSTEAFF.

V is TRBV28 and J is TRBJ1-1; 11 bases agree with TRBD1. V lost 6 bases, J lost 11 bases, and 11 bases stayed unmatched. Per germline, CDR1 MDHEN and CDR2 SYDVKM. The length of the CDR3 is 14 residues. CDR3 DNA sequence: TGTGCCAGCAGGCCGGGACAGGGGGTGTTGCAGGCTTTCTTT. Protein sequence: CASRPGQGVLQAFF.

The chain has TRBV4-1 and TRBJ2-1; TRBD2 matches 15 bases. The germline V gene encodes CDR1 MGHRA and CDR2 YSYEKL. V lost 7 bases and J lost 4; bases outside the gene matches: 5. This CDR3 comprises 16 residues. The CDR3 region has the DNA TGCGCCAGCAACCTTGGGACTAGCGGGGGGTACAATGAGCAGTTCTTC. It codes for CASNLGTSGGYNEQFF.

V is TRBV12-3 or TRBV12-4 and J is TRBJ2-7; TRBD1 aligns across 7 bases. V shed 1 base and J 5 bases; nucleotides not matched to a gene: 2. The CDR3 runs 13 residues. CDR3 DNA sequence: TGTGCCAGCAGTTTAGGACAGGGCCACGAGCAGTACTTC. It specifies CASSLGQGHEQYF.

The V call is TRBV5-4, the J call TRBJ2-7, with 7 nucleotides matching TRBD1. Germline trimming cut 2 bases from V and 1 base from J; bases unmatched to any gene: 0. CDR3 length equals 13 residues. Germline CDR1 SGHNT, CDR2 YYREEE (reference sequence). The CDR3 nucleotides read TGTGCCAGCAGCTTACAGGGGTCCTACGAGCAGTACTTC. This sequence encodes CASSLQGSYEQYF.

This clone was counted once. CDR3 coding DNA: TGTGCCAGCAAATCCGGAGTCCGGGGCTCCTACAATGAGCAGTTCTTC. This gives the protein CASKSGVRGSYNEQFF. This chain joins TRBV28 and TRBJ2-1, with D possibly TRBD2 on 5 matching bases. The CDR3 contains 16 residues. V gave up 7 bases and J gave up 0 bases, with 16 bases separating them. Germline V gives CDR1 MDHEN, CDR2 SYDVKM.

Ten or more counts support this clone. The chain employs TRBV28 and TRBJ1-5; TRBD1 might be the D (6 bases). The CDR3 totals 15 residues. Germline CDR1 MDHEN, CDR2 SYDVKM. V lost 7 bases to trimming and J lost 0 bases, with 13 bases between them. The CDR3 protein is CASKGTYFSNQPQHF. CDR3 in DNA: TGTGCCAGCAAGGGGACATATTTTAGCAATCAGCCCCAGCATTTT.

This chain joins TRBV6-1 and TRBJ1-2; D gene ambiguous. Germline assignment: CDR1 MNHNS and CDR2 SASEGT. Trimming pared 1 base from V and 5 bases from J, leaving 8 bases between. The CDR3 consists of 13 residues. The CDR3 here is CASSEGQRYGYTF. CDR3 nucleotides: TGTGCCAGCAGTGAAGGGCAAAGATATGGCTACACCTTC.

CDR3 sequence reads: CASSLWGQGSYEQYF. The CDR3 DNA reads as TGTGCCAGCAGTTTATGGGGACAGGGTTCCTACGAGCAGTACTTC. V usage is TRBV28 and J usage is TRBJ2-7; TRBD1 aligns across 9 bases. CDR1 and CDR2 (germline): MDHEN, SYDVKM. V lost 0 bases and J lost 1; bases outside the gene matches: 1. The CDR3 covers 15 residues.

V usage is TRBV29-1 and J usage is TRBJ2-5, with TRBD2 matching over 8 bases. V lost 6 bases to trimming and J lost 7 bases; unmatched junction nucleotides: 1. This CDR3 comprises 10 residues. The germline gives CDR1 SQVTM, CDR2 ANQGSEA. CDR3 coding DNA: TGCAGCGTCGGGGGGGCGACCCAGTACTTC. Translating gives CSVGGATQYF.

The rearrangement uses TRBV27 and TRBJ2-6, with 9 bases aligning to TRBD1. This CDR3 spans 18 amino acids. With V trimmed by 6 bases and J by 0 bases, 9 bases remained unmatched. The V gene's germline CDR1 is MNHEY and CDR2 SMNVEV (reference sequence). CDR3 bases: TGTGCCAGCAGGAGGACAGGGGATACCTCCTCTGGGGCCAACGTCCTGACTTTC. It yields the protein CASRRTGDTSSGANVLTF. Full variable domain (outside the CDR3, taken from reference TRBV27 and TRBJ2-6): EAQVTQNPRYLITVTGKKLTVTCSQNMNHEYMSWYRQDPGLGLRQIYYSMNVEVTDKGDVPEGYKVSRKEKRNFPLILESPSPNQTSLYFCASRRTGDTSSGANVLTFGAGSRLTVL.